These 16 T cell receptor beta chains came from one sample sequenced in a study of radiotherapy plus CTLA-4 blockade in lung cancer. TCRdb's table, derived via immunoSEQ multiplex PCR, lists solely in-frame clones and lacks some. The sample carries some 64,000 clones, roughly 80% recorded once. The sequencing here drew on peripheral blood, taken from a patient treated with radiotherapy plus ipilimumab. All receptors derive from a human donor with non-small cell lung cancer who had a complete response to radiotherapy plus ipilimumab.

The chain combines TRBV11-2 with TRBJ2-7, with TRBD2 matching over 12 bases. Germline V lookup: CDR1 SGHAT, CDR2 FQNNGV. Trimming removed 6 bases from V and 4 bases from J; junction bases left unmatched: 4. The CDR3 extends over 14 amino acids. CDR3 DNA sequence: TGTGCCAGCAGGGCCGGGACTAGCGGGTACGAGCAGTACTTC. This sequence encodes CASRAGTSGYEQYF.

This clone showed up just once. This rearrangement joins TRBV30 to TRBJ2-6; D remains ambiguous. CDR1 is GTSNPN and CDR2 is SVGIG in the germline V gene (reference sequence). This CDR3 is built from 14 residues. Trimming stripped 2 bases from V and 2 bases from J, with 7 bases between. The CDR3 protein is CAWSPNPGANVLTF. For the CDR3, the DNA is TGTGCCTGGAGTCCCAACCCTGGGGCCAACGTCCTGACTTTC.

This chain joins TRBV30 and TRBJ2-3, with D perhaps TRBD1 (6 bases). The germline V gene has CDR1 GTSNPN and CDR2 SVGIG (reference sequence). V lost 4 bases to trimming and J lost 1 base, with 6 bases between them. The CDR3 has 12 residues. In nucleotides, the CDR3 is TGTGCCTGGACAGGGGGCACAGATACGCAGTATTTT. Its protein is CAWTGGTDTQYF.

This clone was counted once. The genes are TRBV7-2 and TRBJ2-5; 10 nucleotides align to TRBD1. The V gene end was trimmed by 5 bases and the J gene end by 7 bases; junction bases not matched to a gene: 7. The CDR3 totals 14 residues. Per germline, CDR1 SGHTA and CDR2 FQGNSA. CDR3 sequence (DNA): TGTGCCAGCAGCGGGGGACAGGGGTTGGGGACCCAGTACTTC. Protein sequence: CASSGGQGLGTQYF.

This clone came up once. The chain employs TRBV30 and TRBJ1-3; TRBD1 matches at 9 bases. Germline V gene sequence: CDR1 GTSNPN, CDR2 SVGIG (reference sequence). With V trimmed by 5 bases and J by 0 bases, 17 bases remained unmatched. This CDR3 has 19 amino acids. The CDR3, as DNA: TGTGCCTGGGGGATGGGACAGGGTATTTTTTCCGACTCTGGAAACACCATATATTTT. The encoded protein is CAWGMGQGIFSDSGNTIYF.

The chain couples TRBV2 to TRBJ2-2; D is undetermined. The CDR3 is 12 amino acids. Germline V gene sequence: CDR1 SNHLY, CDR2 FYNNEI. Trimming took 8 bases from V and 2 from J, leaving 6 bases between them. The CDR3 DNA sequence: TGTGCCAGCGTAACTAACACCGGGGAGCTGTTTTTT. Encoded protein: CASVTNTGELFF.

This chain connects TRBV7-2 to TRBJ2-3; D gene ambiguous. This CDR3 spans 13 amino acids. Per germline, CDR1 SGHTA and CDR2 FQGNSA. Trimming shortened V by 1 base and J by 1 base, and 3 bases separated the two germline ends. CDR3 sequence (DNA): TGTGCCAGCAGCTTAGGGGGCACAGATACGCAGTATTTT. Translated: CASSLGGTDTQYF.

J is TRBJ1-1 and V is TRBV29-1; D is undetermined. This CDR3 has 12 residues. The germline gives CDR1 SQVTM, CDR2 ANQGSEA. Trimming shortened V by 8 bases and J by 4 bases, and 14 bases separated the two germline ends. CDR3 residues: CSTFDPGTEAFF. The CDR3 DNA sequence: TGCAGCACGTTCGACCCCGGCACTGAAGCTTTCTTT.

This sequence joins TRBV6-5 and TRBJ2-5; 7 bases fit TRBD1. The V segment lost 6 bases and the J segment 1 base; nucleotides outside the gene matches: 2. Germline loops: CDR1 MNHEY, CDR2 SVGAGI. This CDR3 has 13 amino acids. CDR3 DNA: TGTGCCAGCAGAGGGGACAGCCAAGAGACCCAGTACTTC. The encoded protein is CASRGDSQETQYF.

This CDR3 is CASSAGTGGNQPQHF. The CDR3 nucleotides read TGTGCCAGCAGTGCCGGGACAGGGGGTAATCAGCCCCAGCATTTT. The chain has TRBV27 and TRBJ1-5; 11 bases map to TRBD1. Germline lookup yields CDR1 MNHEY and CDR2 SMNVEV (reference sequence). The CDR3 covers 15 residues. With V trimmed by 5 bases and J by 4 bases, 4 bases remained unmatched.

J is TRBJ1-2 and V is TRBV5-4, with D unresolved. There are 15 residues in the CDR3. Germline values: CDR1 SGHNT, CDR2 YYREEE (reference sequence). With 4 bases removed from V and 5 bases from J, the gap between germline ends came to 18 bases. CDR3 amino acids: CASSPSEGGRYGYTF. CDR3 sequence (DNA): TGTGCCAGCAGCCCATCAGAAGGCGGTAGATATGGCTACACCTTC.

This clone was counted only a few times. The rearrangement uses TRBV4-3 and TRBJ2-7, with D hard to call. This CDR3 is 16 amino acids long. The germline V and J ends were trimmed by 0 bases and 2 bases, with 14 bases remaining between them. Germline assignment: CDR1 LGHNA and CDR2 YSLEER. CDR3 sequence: CASSQDYDFGTYEQYF. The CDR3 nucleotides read TGCGCCAGCAGCCAAGATTATGACTTTGGGACCTACGAGCAGTACTTC.

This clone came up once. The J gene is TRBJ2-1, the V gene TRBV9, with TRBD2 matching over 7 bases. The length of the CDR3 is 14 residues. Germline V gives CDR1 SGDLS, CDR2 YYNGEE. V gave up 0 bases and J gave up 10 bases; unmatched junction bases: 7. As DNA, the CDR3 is TGTGCCAGCAGCGTAGCAACTAGCGTTCGGGAGCAGTTCTTC. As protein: CASSVATSVREQFF.

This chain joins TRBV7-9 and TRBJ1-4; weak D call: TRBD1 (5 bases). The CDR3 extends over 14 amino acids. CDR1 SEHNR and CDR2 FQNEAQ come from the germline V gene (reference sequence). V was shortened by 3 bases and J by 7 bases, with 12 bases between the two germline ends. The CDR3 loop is CASSFYGGSEKLFF. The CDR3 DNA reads TGTGCCAGCAGCTTTTACGGGGGATCTGAAAAACTGTTTTTT.

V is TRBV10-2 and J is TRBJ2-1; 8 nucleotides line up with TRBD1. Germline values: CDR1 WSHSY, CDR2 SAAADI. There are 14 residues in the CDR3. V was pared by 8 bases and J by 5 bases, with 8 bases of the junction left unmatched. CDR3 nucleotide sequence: TGCGCCAGCTCGACAGGGGCGGGAAACAATGAGCAGTTCTTC. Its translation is CASSTGAGNNEQFF.

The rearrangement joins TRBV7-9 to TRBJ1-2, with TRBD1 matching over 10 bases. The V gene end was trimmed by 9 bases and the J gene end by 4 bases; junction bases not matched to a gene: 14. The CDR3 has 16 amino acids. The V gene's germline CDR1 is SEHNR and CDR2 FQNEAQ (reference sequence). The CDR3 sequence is CASQGTGAKMGYGYTF. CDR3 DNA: TGTGCCAGTCAAGGGACAGGGGCCAAGATGGGCTATGGCTACACCTTC.